This T cell receptor (beta chain) was recovered during a study of T-cell reconstitution after alpha-beta-depleted transplantation in children. Construction of the TCRbeta library involved unique molecular identifiers. TCRdb passed the PCR reads through MiXCR, listing each CDR3 protein once. The sample records about 480,000 distinct CDR3 sequences, around 12% being singletons. CDR1 is GTSNPN and CDR2 is SVGIG in the germline V gene (reference sequence). The CDR3 sequence is 14 residues long. V lost 1 base, J lost 2 bases, and 12 bases lay in between. The source of this sequence is a human donor who donated a stem cell graft to a child with combined immunodeficiency. The specimen was PBMCs from the stem cell graft donor, collected from the stem cell graft. The V call is TRBV30, the J call TRBJ2-7; the D is unclear. CDR3 sequence reads: CAWSDPGLTYEQYF. The DNA for the CDR3 is TGTGCCTGGAGTGATCCAGGTTTGACCTACGAGCAGTACTTC.